The clone carrying this T cell receptor beta chain was detected a few times. One entry per CDR3 protein results from TCRdb running MiXCR on the 5' RACE reads. The profile shows 300,000 to 350,000 distinct CDR3 sequences, 3% to 4.5% of them singletons. The data originate from a study of T cells after yellow fever vaccination. V lost 6 bases to trimming and J lost 9 bases, with 20 bases between them. The CDR3 extends over 14 amino acids. The germline CDR1 and CDR2 sequences are KGHSH and LQKENI. This TCR was recovered from a man between 18 and 35 years old who received the YFV17D yellow fever vaccine. The chain is built from TRBV18 and TRBJ1-2; D may be TRBD1 (6 bases). Sample: PBMCs, taken 5 days after the yellow fever booster vaccination. The CDR3 DNA is TGTGCCAGCTCCCCTGAGAACGGGGGCTGGAGCTACACCTTC. Translation: CASSPENGGWSYTF.